This T cell receptor (beta chain) was profiled in a study of CD8+ T cells in alopecia areata (dated by TCRdb to the late 2010s). Regarding the study in general: Treated patients were enrolled in an open-label pilot trial of oral tofacitinib at 5 to 10 mg twice daily for moderate-to-severe alopecia areata. Scalp clonality was compared across normal scalp (n=4), patchy alopecia areata scalp (n=8), and alopecia totalis/universalis scalp (n=8). Human TCRbeta sequencing covered scalp tissue and sorted CD4+ and CD8+ peripheral blood T cells from patchy and totalis/universalis alopecia areata patients and healthy controls. TCRbeta CDR3 regions were amplified by immunoSEQ multiplex PCR using 35 Vbeta forward and 13 Jbeta reverse primers. Tofacitinib was administered for 6 to 18 months, and 6 months of follow-up off drug were then conducted to assess delayed response and recurrence. The SALT score, which quantifies the percentage of affected scalp surface area, was used to measure disease severity in treated patients. The RNA source kit depended on sample type: the PAXgene miRNA kit for fixed scalp, the miRNeasy kit for PBMCs, and the RNeasy kit for mouse skin. Biopsies were taken from tofacitinib-treated patients at baseline and again at 4 and 24 weeks into treatment, and several of those patients also had a later scalp biopsy. In both human patients and the C3H/HeJ mouse model, the study applied high-throughput TCRbeta sequencing to look at T cell clonal expansion in alopecia areata.

What this sample's time point label stands for: approximately 4 weeks on oral tofacitinib. This specimen's treatment or condition label, per the study, means: oral pan-JAK inhibitor, 5-10 mg twice daily. From alopecia areata patients, peripheral blood was collected along with lesional scalp punch biopsies. PBMCs were isolated by density centrifugation and stained for CD3, CD4 and CD8, after which CD4+ and CD8+ T cells were sorted on a FACSAria. With respect to this clone: The antigen this receptor binds is unknown. Base qualities are not at hand, and no much larger clone is one base apart.

Receptors were amplified or captured by the immunoSEQ multiplex PCR assay. RNA was extracted from all samples and reverse transcribed into cDNA as template for TCR sequencing. First-strand cDNA was synthesized using SuperScript III with a 2:1 mix of oligo-dT and random hexamers. A synthetic immune receptor repertoire was used to measure amplification bias, and any remaining bias was corrected computationally. As for the original processing: Raw reads were preprocessed to remove errors, and CDR3 was defined according to IMGT conventions as the region from the conserved cysteine to phenylalanine. Clonality was computed by normalizing Shannon entropy by log2 of the number of productive unique TCRs and subtracting the result from 1. Whether scalp clones were CD4 or CD8 was inferred by matching scalp TCRbeta sequences against CD4 and CD8 repertoires sorted from blood. This immuneACCESS table, as held by TCRdb, lists in-frame sequences with V and J called but not all clones. Of the missing ones, under half trace to an unresolved V gene in checked studies; the others have no known cause. V, J and clone size are those of that table, while D and trimming were read from the DNA. A total of about 74,000 clones appear in this sample, 29% of them only once. The biggest ten clones account for more than 13% of the sample.

The CDR3 spans 13 residues, from the cysteine through the phenylalanine. Just the 39-base CDR3 DNA is kept, in frame starting at base 1. CDR1 SQVTM and CDR2 ANQGSEA are derived from the germline V gene. V is pared back by 3 bases and J by 5 bases, with 13 bases lying between the germline termini. General study outcomes and caveats: Many expanded lesional clones were found to persist in scalp and blood during tofacitinib treatment, and relapse after treatment cessation may be partly explained by this persistence. Because the treated cohort was small and had only one nonresponder, larger studies are needed to examine links between baseline CD8+ expansion and response. Lesional scalp, especially in alopecia totalis/universalis, showed higher clonality and more expanded CD8+ clones than normal scalp, suggesting antigenic drive. Shared TCR sequences between patients were less evident than in mice, which may be partly attributable to HLA diversity in the patient population. Unlike mouse skin, where gammadelta T cells dominate, normal human skin contains resident alphabeta T cells that get sequenced too, which complicates analysis of the scalp TCR repertoire. Scalp clonality and the number of expanded CD8+ clones among the top 100 scalp clones were significantly decreased by tofacitinib.

Specimen: CD8+ T cells sorted from blood, collected at week 4, from a patient treated with tofacitinib. The chain is made from TRBV29-1 and TRBJ2-5; TRBD2 could be the D gene, as 6 bases match. This receptor was obtained from a human donor with alopecia areata. At the DNA level, the sequence is TGCAGCGTTGAGGGGCGGAGGGAGGAGACCCAGTACTTC. Translated, it gives CSVEGRREETQYF.